At least ten counts were recorded for the clone carrying this T cell receptor (beta chain). Building the TCR beta libraries relied on iRepertoire HTBI primers, and CDR3 regions underwent Arm-PCR. Original processing notes: Taken together, the samples had 50 to 70 TRBV and approximately 15 TRBJ segments identified. Via MiXCR, TCRdb re-called the multiplex PCR reads, giving one row per CDR3 protein. The authors' filters were not applied to this entry. The sample shows about 460,000 distinct CDR3 sequences, 14% of them seen only once. This sample was taken from a study of regulatory T cells in long-lasting Graves disease. The time point: newly diagnosed GD, antithyroid drugs for less than 3 months. The authors made the TCR library using RNA they extracted from PBMCs. The V and J ends lost 3 bases and 0 bases respectively, with 6 bases between them. The CDR3 has 13 residues. CDR1 GTSNPN and CDR2 SVGIG come from the germline V gene (reference sequence).

This same sample was also part of a study on T cells in Graves' hyperthyroidism and ophthalmopathy. From that second work: Exclusion of a patient resulted from uncontrolled infection, other autoimmune disease, pregnancy or lactation. A model of 13 V-J pairs discriminated ophthalmopathy from stable hyperthyroidism.

The receptor's source is a woman aged 45-65 years with Graves disease. The starting material was peripheral blood mononuclear cells (PBMCs), obtained at new diagnosis, from a patient treated with antithyroid drugs. This chain connects TRBV30 to TRBJ1-3; D call uncertain. CDR3 sequence reads: CAWSPNSGNTIYF. CDR3 nucleotides: TGTGCCTGGAGCCCCAACTCTGGAAACACCATATATTTT.